The 14 T cell receptor beta chains reported below all come from one sample, sequenced in a study of cytomegalovirus exposure and HLA in healthy donors. The PCR used 60 Vbeta and 13 Jbeta primers. The assay was immunoSEQ multiplex PCR, and TCRdb's table has in-frame clones only and misses some. The sample holds fewer than 150,000 clones, about four fifths seen once. The sequencing input was PBMCs. The receptors were sampled from a young man in good health and CMV-seronegative.

This clone was detected a few times. This chain links TRBV28 with TRBJ1-1; tentatively, D is TRBD1 (5 bases). The CDR3 has 17 amino acids. Looked up from germline, CDR1 is MDHEN and CDR2 is SYDVKM. Trimming removed 2 bases from V and 6 bases from J, with 22 bases in between. CDR3 nucleotide sequence: TGTGCCAGCAGTTTAGCAGTTTGGAGGGGCGCGACTCCTGAAGCTTTCTTT. Amino acid sequence: CASSLAVWRGATPEAFF. The full variable domain, rest sourced from reference TRBV28 and TRBJ1-1, is DVKVTQSSRYLVKRTGEKVFLECVQDMDHENMFWYRQDPGLGLRLIYFSYDVKMKEKGDIPEGYSVSREKKERFSLILESASTNQTSMYLCASSLAVWRGATPEAFFGQGTRLTVV.

This chain uses TRBV6-6 with TRBJ1-6; possible D gene TRBD1, 6 bases. Germline V gene data show CDR1 as MNHNY and CDR2 as SVGAGI (reference sequence). Trimming shortened V by 3 bases and J by 7 bases, and 10 bases separated the two germline ends. This CDR3 is 14 amino acids long. CDR3 sequence reads: CASSYYDRNSPLHF. The CDR3 region has the DNA TGTGCCAGCAGTTATTATGACAGGAATTCACCCCTCCACTTT.

This sequence joins TRBV7-9 and TRBJ2-2; 9 bases match TRBD2. V lost 1 base, J lost 3 bases, and 3 bases stayed unmatched. Germline V gives CDR1 SEHNR, CDR2 FQNEAQ (reference sequence). The CDR3 is made up of 16 amino acids. CDR3 bases: TGTGCCAGCAGCTTAGAAGCTAGCGGGGACACCGGGGAGCTGTTTTTT. Amino acid sequence: CASSLEASGDTGELFF.

The chain links TRBV6-1 to TRBJ1-4; 8 nucleotides align to TRBD1. Germline assignment: CDR1 MNHNS and CDR2 SASEGT. There are 13 residues in the CDR3. The J segment lost 8 bases and the V segment lost 6 bases, leaving 5 bases of the junction unmatched. CDR3 sequence (DNA): TGTGCCAGCAGCTGGGACAGGATAGAAAAACTGTTTTTT. This encodes CASSWDRIEKLFF.

J is TRBJ2-1 and V is TRBV15, with 7 bases matching TRBD1. The ends lost 0 bases at V and 5 bases at J; junction bases unmatched: 10. CDR3 length: 17 amino acids. The germline V gene encodes CDR1 LNHNV and CDR2 YYDKDF (reference sequence). The CDR3 sequence is CATSRDTETGLNNEQFF. In DNA form, the CDR3 reads TGTGCCACCAGCAGAGATACGGAGACAGGGCTTAACAATGAGCAGTTCTTC.

The chain combines TRBV6-1 with TRBJ2-7, with TRBD1 as a possible D gene (6 bases). The CDR3 length is 15 residues. Germline V gives CDR1 MNHNS, CDR2 SASEGT. With 3 bases removed from V and 2 bases from J, the gap between germline ends came to 14 bases. CDR3 residues: CASSDLQGTPYEQYF. Written as DNA, the CDR3 is TGTGCCAGCAGTGACCTTCAGGGGACCCCCTACGAGCAGTACTTC.

This chain links TRBV19 with TRBJ1-6; 10 bases map to TRBD1. CDR1 LNHDA and CDR2 SQIVND come from the germline V gene (reference sequence). The CDR3 is 14 residues long. The J segment lost 7 bases and the V segment lost 6 bases, leaving 3 bases of the junction unmatched. Here the CDR3 DNA reads TGTGCCAGTAGCACGGGACAGGGGAATTCACCCCTCCACTTT. Its translation is CASSTGQGNSPLHF.

The chain employs TRBV5-1 and TRBJ2-1; 7 bases match TRBD1. CDR3 length: 20 residues. V dropped 4 bases and J dropped 2; count of bases not matched to a gene: 21. Looked up from germline, CDR1 is SGHRS and CDR2 is YFSETQ. The CDR3 bases are TGCGCCAGCAGCAGACGACAGGGACCATCGTCGAACCATCCCTACAATGAGCAGTTCTTC. This gives the protein CASSRRQGPSSNHPYNEQFF. Full variable domain (remainder filled in from reference TRBV5-1 and TRBJ2-1): KAGVTQTPRYLIKTRGQQVTLSCSPISGHRSVSWYQQTPGQGLQFLFEYFSETQRNKGNFPGRFSGRQFSNSRSEMNVSTLELGDSALYLCASSRRQGPSSNHPYNEQFFGPGTRLTVL.

CDR3 protein: CASSLGGQVNQPQHF. In DNA form, the CDR3 reads TGTGCCAGCAGCTTAGGTGGACAGGTCAATCAGCCCCAGCATTTT. The V and J genes are TRBV7-9 and TRBJ1-5, with 7 bases lining up with TRBD1. This CDR3 spans 15 amino acids. In germline, CDR1 is SEHNR, CDR2 FQNEAQ (reference sequence). The V and J ends lost 1 base and 3 bases, in that order; junction bases with no gene match: 3. The complete variable domain, with remaining parts taken from reference TRBV7-9 and TRBJ1-5, reads DTGVSQNPRHKITKRGQNVTFRCDPISEHNRLYWYRQTLGQGPEFLTYFQNEAQLEKSRLLSDRFSAERPKGSFSTLEIQRTEQGDSAMYLCASSLGGQVNQPQHFGDGTRLSIL.

This clone has a handful of counts. V usage is TRBV2 and J usage is TRBJ1-1; 7 nucleotides match TRBD1. J was trimmed by 7 bases and V by 3 bases; bases with no gene match: 2. Per germline, CDR1 SNHLY and CDR2 FYNNEI. The CDR3 spans 12 residues. The DNA of the CDR3 is TGTGCCAGCAGTGAGCAGGGGGGTGAAGCTTTCTTT. Residues: CASSEQGGEAFF.

This CDR3 is CASSREDTQYF. The DNA of the CDR3 is TGTGCCAGCTCACGTGAGGATACGCAGTATTTT. The chain uses TRBV9 and TRBJ2-3; D gene uncertain. V dropped 7 bases and J dropped 6 bases, with 9 bases sitting between them. The germline gives CDR1 SGDLS, CDR2 YYNGEE. The CDR3 contains 11 residues.

The rearrangement joins TRBV11-3 to TRBJ2-3, with TRBD2 as a possible D gene (5 bases). The CDR3 is 15 amino acids. The V end lost 5 bases, the J end lost 1 base, and 13 bases lay between the germline ends. Per germline, CDR1 SGHNT and CDR2 YENEEA. The CDR3 DNA reads TGTGCCAGCAGCCCCTTAGATAGCGGCACAGATACGCAGTATTTT. This encodes CASSPLDSGTDTQYF.

This clone was found once. The chain uses TRBV6-1 and TRBJ2-3; perhaps TRBD1 as D (6 bases). This CDR3 spans 15 amino acids. Germline CDR1 and CDR2: MNHNS and SASEGT. The germline V and J ends were trimmed by 1 base and 6 bases, with 14 bases remaining between them. The chain's CDR3 is CASSEGTGILDTQYF. The CDR3 coding sequence is TGTGCCAGCAGTGAAGGAACAGGGATCTTGGATACGCAGTATTTT.

The rearrangement joins TRBV5-6 to TRBJ2-5; 9 bases agree with TRBD2. V was clipped by 1 base and J by 4 bases; unmatched bases: 8. This CDR3 is built from 16 residues. Looked up from germline, CDR1 is SGHDT and CDR2 is YYEEEE. The CDR3: CASSLMSGRIGETQYF. The CDR3 coding sequence is TGTGCCAGCAGCTTGATGAGCGGGAGGATTGGAGAGACCCAGTACTTC.